These 29 T cell receptor beta chains originate from one sample sequenced in a study of vaccination and CD4 T cells after COVID-19. Treatment in this sample: roughly ten-day PBMC culture with coronavirus spike peptide pools or control peptides (ViraFEST assay). Harvesting of the unexposed donor's CD4+ T cells predated the COVID-19 pandemic (2011-2018). Once obtained from cultured CD4+ T cells, the DNA was sequenced using the Oncomine TCR Beta short-read assay. TCRdb analysed the PCR reads with MiXCR anew, one entry per CDR3 protein. The repertoire consists of about 7,700 distinct CDR3 sequences, with around 43% occurring once and the leading ten covering roughly 35%. What these receptors recognize is not known. Sequenced sample: CD4+ T cells from blood, cultured in vitro. These TCRs come from a human donor in good health.

The chain links TRBV6-1 to TRBJ1-3; D perhaps matches TRBD1 (5 bases). With 4 bases removed from V and 0 bases from J, the gap between germline ends came to 13 bases. Germline CDR1 and CDR2: MNHNS and SASEGT. The CDR3 has 16 amino acids. CDR3 protein: CASSALAGPSGNTIYF. CDR3 bases: TGTGCCAGCAGTGCGTTGGCAGGGCCCTCTGGAAACACCATATATTTT.

J is TRBJ2-1 and V is TRBV20-1, with D uncertain. Trimming took 0 bases from V and 8 from J, leaving 14 bases between them. The germline V gene has CDR1 DFQATT and CDR2 SNEGSKA (reference sequence). This CDR3 region has 14 residues. The CDR3 sequence is CSARDPDFPDEQFF. In DNA, the CDR3 is TGCAGTGCTAGAGATCCAGACTTCCCAGATGAGCAGTTCTTC.

The chain combines TRBV7-8 with TRBJ1-3; maybe TRBD1 (5 bases). Germline-derived CDR1 and CDR2 are SGHVS and FQNEAQ. V was pared by 1 base and J by 8 bases, with 21 bases between. The CDR3 has 17 amino acids. The chain's CDR3 is CASSLVGRAGGRDTIYF. Here the CDR3 DNA reads TGTGCCAGCAGCTTAGTGGGCAGGGCTGGGGGTAGGGACACCATATATTTT.

This chain's CDR3 is CSARGLGRTDNEKLFF. The CDR3 nucleotides read TGCAGTGCTAGAGGTCTCGGCAGGACGGATAATGAAAAACTGTTTTTT. The rearrangement joins TRBV20-1 to TRBJ1-4; D call uncertain. V lost 1 base to trimming and J lost 4 bases, with 16 bases between them. CDR1 is DFQATT, CDR2 SNEGSKA, per germline (reference sequence). This CDR3 comprises 16 residues.

Regarding this clonotype: Mismatch with germline at one junction end may stem from a read error. The gene calls are TRBV5-4 and TRBJ2-3; TRBD2 matches at 10 bases. CDR3 length equals 13 residues. Germline V lookup: CDR1 SGHNT, CDR2 YYREEE (reference sequence). The chain's CDR3 is CASSLRGSGGTLF. CDR3 sequence (DNA): TGTGCCAGCAGCTTGAGGGGTAGCGGGGGGACCCTTTTT. Full variable domain (remainder filled in from reference TRBV5-4 and TRBJ2-3): ETGVTQSPTHLIKTRGQQVTLRCSSQSGHNTVSWYQQALGQGPQFIFQYYREEENGRGNFPPRFSGLQFPNYSSELNVNALELDDSALYLCASSLRGSGGTLFGPGTRLTVL.

This clonotype was counted only a few times. This sequence joins TRBV7-2 and TRBJ2-1; no firm D call. Per the germline V gene, CDR1 is SGHTA and CDR2 is FQGNSA. Between the trimmed V and J ends, which lost 7 bases and 0 bases, there was a span of 16 bases. CDR3 size: 16 residues. The CDR3 region is CASNSHPPTSYNEQFF. The CDR3 DNA reads as TGTGCCAGCAACTCACACCCCCCGACCTCCTACAATGAGCAGTTCTTC.

This chain uses TRBV28 with TRBJ1-1; no definite D call. The germline V gene encodes CDR1 MDHEN and CDR2 SYDVKM. The V gene lost 8 bases and the J gene lost 11 bases, with 12 bases spanning the gap. The CDR3 runs 10 residues. CDR3 sequence reads: CASGSSRAFF. The CDR3 coding sequence is TGTGCCAGCGGGTCCAGTCGGGCTTTCTTT.

The chain employs TRBV6-2 or TRBV6-3 and TRBJ1-6; 7 nucleotides agree with TRBD1. Trimming cost V 8 bases and J 5 bases; bases outside gene matches: 6. The CDR3 loop spans 14 amino acids. CDR1 is MNHEY, CDR2 SVGEGT, per germline. The CDR3 nucleotides are TGTGCCAGCCGGGCAGGGGGGAATAATTCACCCCTCCACTTT. Its translation: CASRAGGNNSPLHF.

This clonotype appeared a few times. The CDR3 is CASSSGGGYTF. CDR3 DNA: TGTGCCAGCAGTTCCGGAGGGGGCTACACCTTC. J is TRBJ1-2 and V is TRBV27; D ambiguous. The V end lost 4 bases, the J end lost 8 bases, and 8 bases lay between the germline ends. The CDR3 is 11 residues long. Germline V gene sequence: CDR1 MNHEY, CDR2 SMNVEV (reference sequence).

The chain combines TRBV11-3 with TRBJ2-2, with D unclear. The CDR3 extends over 14 amino acids. The germline CDR1 and CDR2 sequences are SGHNT and YENEEA. V dropped 0 bases and J dropped 5 bases, with 7 bases sitting between them. The CDR3, as DNA: TGTGCCAGCAGCTTAGAAGCCGGAACCGGGGAGCTGTTTTTT. Its translation is CASSLEAGTGELFF.

This rearrangement joins TRBV6-2 or TRBV6-3 to TRBJ2-3; TRBD1 matches 7 bases. Germline CDR1 reads MNHEY; CDR2 reads SVGEGT. The CDR3 runs 16 residues. Trimming removed 2 bases from V and 3 bases from J; junction bases left unmatched: 8. CDR3 region: CASSYGQGVSTDTQYF. CDR3 coding DNA: TGTGCCAGCAGTTACGGGCAGGGGGTATCAACAGATACGCAGTATTTT.

This clonotype was seen once. The rearrangement joins TRBV19 to TRBJ2-7; possible D gene TRBD1, 6 bases. There are 15 residues in the CDR3. The ends were cut back, 4 bases at V and 6 bases at J, with 19 bases in the middle. Germline CDR1 and CDR2: LNHDA and SQIVND (reference sequence). The DNA for the CDR3 is TGTGCCAGTAGTACCCGGGACACCTATGCCCTCGAGCAGTACTTC. It translates to CASSTRDTYALEQYF. Using reference TRBV19 and TRBJ2-7 for the parts outside the CDR3, the full variable domain is DGGITQSPKYLFRKEGQNVTLSCEQNLNHDAMYWYRQDPGQGLRLIYYSQIVNDFQKGDIAEGYSVSREKKESFPLTVTSAQKNPTAFYLCASSTRDTYALEQYFGPGTRLTVT.

This rearrangement joins TRBV11-2 to TRBJ2-7, with D hard to call. The germline V gene encodes CDR1 SGHAT and CDR2 FQNNGV. Trimming shortened V by 3 bases and J by 1 base, and 7 bases separated the two germline ends. This CDR3 spans 13 amino acids. This CDR3 reads CASSLAGSYEQYF. For the CDR3, the DNA is TGTGCCAGCAGCTTGGCCGGTTCCTACGAGCAGTACTTC.

This clonotype was detected a few times. The rearrangement joins TRBV7-2 to TRBJ1-2; D might be TRBD1 (5 bases). The CDR3 length is 14 residues. Germline V CDR1 and CDR2: SGHTA, FQGNSA. Trimming took off 5 bases at V and 0 bases at J, with 10 bases between the two ends. CDR3 region: CASSPTVSNYGYTF. CDR3 DNA sequence: TGTGCCAGCAGCCCGACAGTTTCTAACTATGGCTACACCTTC.

This clonotype was recorded a few times. The chain uses TRBV25-1 and TRBJ2-5; possible D gene TRBD1, 6 bases. Per the germline V gene, CDR1 is MGHDK and CDR2 is SYGVNS. V lost 5 bases to trimming and J lost 11 bases, with 12 bases between them. CDR3 size: 11 residues. This CDR3 reads CASSTRTAQYF. DNA of the CDR3: TGTGCCAGCAGTACCAGGACAGCACAGTACTTC. The entire variable domain, with the rest obtained from reference TRBV25-1 and TRBJ2-5, is as follows: EADIYQTPRYLVIGTGKKITLECSQTMGHDKMYWYQQDPGMELHLIHYSYGVNSTEKGDLSSESTVSRIRTEHFPLTLESARPSHTSQYLCASSTRTAQYFGPGTRLLVL.

This sequence joins TRBV20-1 and TRBJ1-6; a possible D gene is TRBD1 (5 bases). With 4 bases removed from V and 9 bases from J, the gap between germline ends came to 16 bases. Germline V gene lookup returns CDR1 DFQATT and CDR2 SNEGSKA (reference sequence). This CDR3 has 14 residues. CDR3 residues: CSAKEGSVASPLHF. The CDR3 bases are TGCAGTGCTAAGGAGGGGTCGGTAGCTTCACCCCTCCACTTT.

V gene TRBV30 combines with J gene TRBJ1-2, with D hard to call. Trimming shortened V by 6 bases and J by 7 bases, and 12 bases separated the two germline ends. The CDR3 loop spans 11 amino acids. Germline V gene sequence: CDR1 GTSNPN, CDR2 SVGIG (reference sequence). Here the CDR3 DNA reads TGTGCCTGCTTCGAAGCCCCTGGCTACACCTTC. Its protein is CACFEAPGYTF.

The chain is built from TRBV20-1 and TRBJ2-5; the match to TRBD1 covers 7 bases. The V gene end was trimmed by 6 bases and the J gene end by 1 base; junction bases not matched to a gene: 5. This CDR3 has 13 residues. Germline CDR1 DFQATT, CDR2 SNEGSKA (reference sequence). CDR3 nucleotide sequence: TGCAGTGCCCCAGGGACAGTCCAAGAGACCCAGTACTTC. This encodes CSAPGTVQETQYF.

In this sample, this clonotype turned up a few times. In DNA form, the CDR3 reads TGTGCCAGCAGTGCCCCCAGGGGGCGTTCGAACTATGGCTACACCTTC. This codes for CASSAPRGRSNYGYTF. The rearrangement uses TRBV6-2 or TRBV6-3 and TRBJ1-2, with 8 nucleotides matching TRBD1. The CDR3 spans 16 residues. After removal of 5 bases from V and 2 bases from J, the junction contained 10 bases not matched to a gene. Germline CDR1 MNHEY, CDR2 SVGEGT.

Only a few counts were recorded for this clonotype. The rearrangement uses TRBV24-1 and TRBJ2-1; D might be TRBD1 (6 bases). This CDR3 has 14 amino acids. Germline V gene data show CDR1 as KGHDR and CDR2 as SFDVKD. The V gene lost 3 bases and the J gene lost 3 bases, with 8 bases spanning the gap. CDR3 sequence (DNA): TGTGCCACCAGTGATCCACAGGGCTACAATGAGCAGTTCTTC. Its translation: CATSDPQGYNEQFF.

This clonotype was counted once. The chain combines TRBV9 with TRBJ1-1; D remains ambiguous. CDR1 SGDLS and CDR2 YYNGEE come from the germline V gene. This CDR3 has 15 residues. V lost 0 bases and J lost 3, with 12 bases in between. DNA for the CDR3: TGTGCCAGCAGCGTAGCTCCCAATGGGGACACTGAAGCTTTCTTT. Translated, it gives CASSVAPNGDTEAFF. The complete variable domain, with remaining parts taken from reference TRBV9 and TRBJ1-1, reads DSGVTQTPKHLITATGQRVTLRCSPRSGDLSVYWYQQSLDQGLQFLIQYYNGEERAKGNILERFSAQQFPDLHSELNLSSLELGDSALYFCASSVAPNGDTEAFFGQGTRLTVV.

This clonotype was found a few times. V is TRBV20-1 and J is TRBJ2-3, with 14 bases identical to TRBD2. Germline V CDR1 and CDR2: DFQATT, SNEGSKA (reference sequence). V dropped 1 base and J dropped 0; count of bases not matched to a gene: 6. The CDR3 has 18 residues. The CDR3 nucleotides are TGCAGTGCTAGAGCCTCCCGACTAGCGGGGGGGAGCACAGATACGCAGTATTTT. Amino acids: CSARASRLAGGSTDTQYF.

This chain connects TRBV12-3 or TRBV12-4 to TRBJ1-5; the D is unclear. V was shortened by 6 bases and J by 0 bases, with 9 bases between the two germline ends. The CDR3 runs 14 residues. The CDR3: CASRGGGSNQPQHF. The CDR3, as DNA: TGTGCCAGCAGGGGAGGTGGTAGCAATCAGCCCCAGCATTTT.

The rearrangement uses TRBV20-1 and TRBJ2-3, with 7 bases lining up with TRBD2. J was trimmed by 0 bases and V by 6 bases; bases with no gene match: 6. The V gene's germline CDR1 is DFQATT and CDR2 SNEGSKA (reference sequence). The length of the CDR3 is 14 residues. The CDR3 region is CSARDYPSTDTQYF. The CDR3 coding sequence is TGCAGTGCCCGGGACTACCCAAGCACAGATACGCAGTATTTT.

By sample share, this clonotype is large. The chain's CDR3 is CASSLEAPPAANEKLFF. In nucleotides, the CDR3 is TGTGCCAGCAGCTTAGAGGCCCCCCCGGCGGCTAATGAAAAACTGTTTTTT. This rearrangement joins TRBV7-6 to TRBJ1-4, with D unclear. V was clipped by 1 base and J by 3 bases, with 15 bases between them. In germline, CDR1 is SGHVS, CDR2 FNYEAQ. The CDR3 length is 17 residues.

J is TRBJ1-1 and V is TRBV10-1; 10 bases map to TRBD1. This CDR3 has 19 residues. CDR1 and CDR2 from the germline V gene are WNHNN and SYGVQD (reference sequence). The trim removed 2 bases at V and 6 bases at J, leaving 18 bases unmatched. CDR3 sequence: CASSEGSFSGQGFWAEAFF. CDR3 DNA sequence: TGCGCCAGCAGTGAGGGATCCTTCTCGGGACAGGGGTTTTGGGCTGAAGCTTTCTTT.

This chain connects TRBV19 to TRBJ2-7; TRBD1 is a possible D gene (5 bases). The ends were cut back, 1 base at V and 0 bases at J, with 10 bases in the middle. Germline CDR1 and CDR2: LNHDA and SQIVND (reference sequence). The CDR3 contains 15 residues. The CDR3 sequence is CASSIGQKSSYEQYF. CDR3 sequence (DNA): TGTGCCAGTAGTATAGGACAGAAGAGCTCCTACGAGCAGTACTTC.

The sample holds a few counts of this clonotype. The rearrangement uses TRBV20-1 and TRBJ2-5; 13 bases are shared with TRBD2. The CDR3 has 14 amino acids. Germline trimming cut 6 bases from V and 5 bases from J; bases unmatched to any gene: 6. The V gene's germline CDR1 is DFQATT and CDR2 SNEGSKA (reference sequence). DNA for the CDR3: TGCAGTGCCAAACTAGCGGGAGGGCTCGAGACCCAGTACTTC. This gives the protein CSAKLAGGLETQYF.

V is TRBV6-2 or TRBV6-3 and J is TRBJ2-1; 15 nucleotides line up with TRBD2. Germline V CDR1 and CDR2: MNHEY, SVGEGT. Trimming removed 6 bases from V and 8 bases from J; junction bases left unmatched: 11. The CDR3 is 17 residues long. The DNA of the CDR3 is TGTGCCAGCAGCCCCGGGGGACTAGCGGGGGGAGGCGATGAGCAGTTCTTC. The encoded protein is CASSPGGLAGGGDEQFF.